A selection of T cell receptor beta chains follows, all from one sample in a study of blood T cell repertoires in COVID-19. Sequenced by immunoSEQ multiplex PCR; TCRdb stores in-frame clones only, minus some. The sample consists of 140,000 to 150,000 clones, 70% to 90% of them appearing once. Sequenced: peripheral blood. The receptors originated from a woman in her fifties or sixties with COVID-19, enrolled during active disease. Each CDR3 is given with its conserved first and last residue. Each record gives: D gene, J gene, clone size, V gene, CDR3 protein, CDR3 DNA. The D gene is left open where the match is weak. Some rows mark clone size as missing; the rest say once, few, many or name a class of expanded clone.

d_call: NA; j_call: TRBJ2-3; clone_size: NA; v_call: TRBV5-1; cdr3_aa: CASQQGGSDTQYF; cdr3_nt: TGCGCCAGCCAGCAGGGAGGCTCAGATACGCAGTATTTT
d_call: NA; j_call: TRBJ2-2; clone_size: NA; v_call: TRBV28; cdr3_aa: CASKQDGANTGELFF; cdr3_nt: TGTGCCAGCAAACAGGACGGTGCCAACACCGGGGAGCTGTTTTTT
d_call: NA; j_call: TRBJ2-7; clone_size: NA; v_call: TRBV6-5; cdr3_aa: CATYRVGTYEQYF; cdr3_nt: TGTGCCACCTACAGGGTCGGGACCTACGAGCAGTACTTC
d_call: TRBD1; j_call: TRBJ2-1; clone_size: NA; v_call: TRBV5-1; cdr3_aa: CASSLLPRDRDNEQFF; cdr3_nt: TGCGCCAGCAGCTTGTTACCACGGGACAGGGACAATGAGCAGTTCTTC
d_call: NA; j_call: TRBJ1-1; clone_size: NA; v_call: TRBV3-1/TRBV3-2; cdr3_aa: CASSRGEAEAFF; cdr3_nt: TGTGCCAGCAGTCGGGGGGAAGCTGAAGCTTTCTTT
d_call: NA; j_call: TRBJ2-7; clone_size: once; v_call: TRBV6-5; cdr3_aa: CASSKSGRAPYEQYF; cdr3_nt: TGTGCCAGCAGCAAGTCGGGCAGGGCCCCCTACGAGCAGTACTTC
d_call: NA; j_call: TRBJ1-1; clone_size: NA; v_call: TRBV6-5; cdr3_aa: CASILNLGSTEAFF; cdr3_nt: TGTGCCAGCATCTTAAACCTAGGGAGCACTGAAGCTTTCTTT
d_call: NA; j_call: TRBJ2-2; clone_size: NA; v_call: TRBV19; cdr3_aa: CASSIDPANTGELFF; cdr3_nt: TGTGCCAGTAGTATAGATCCAGCGAACACCGGGGAGCTGTTTTTT
d_call: TRBD1; j_call: TRBJ2-3; clone_size: NA; v_call: TRBV11-3; cdr3_aa: CASSLGQLSTDTQYF; cdr3_nt: TGTGCCAGCAGCTTGGGACAGCTGAGCACAGATACGCAGTATTTT
d_call: NA; j_call: TRBJ2-7; clone_size: NA; v_call: TRBV9; cdr3_aa: CASSVDPGAYTYEQYF; cdr3_nt: TGTGCCAGCAGCGTAGATCCAGGGGCCTACACCTACGAGCAGTACTTC
d_call: TRBD1; j_call: TRBJ1-5; clone_size: NA; v_call: TRBV6-6; cdr3_aa: CASSEGQTDAWPQHF; cdr3_nt: TGTGCCAGCAGTGAGGGACAGACCGATGCATGGCCCCAGCATTTT
d_call: NA; j_call: TRBJ2-7; clone_size: NA; v_call: TRBV7-6; cdr3_aa: CASSEDRAYEQYF; cdr3_nt: TGTGCCAGCAGCGAGGACAGAGCCTACGAGCAGTACTTC
d_call: NA; j_call: TRBJ1-1; clone_size: NA; v_call: TRBV28; cdr3_aa: CASSLRGGAFF; cdr3_nt: TGTGCCAGCAGTTTAAGGGGGGGGGCTTTCTTT
d_call: TRBD2; j_call: TRBJ2-1; clone_size: NA; v_call: TRBV7-6; cdr3_aa: CASTLGLAGSNEQFF; cdr3_nt: TGTGCCAGCACCTTAGGGCTAGCGGGTTCCAATGAGCAGTTCTTC
d_call: TRBD1; j_call: TRBJ1-2; clone_size: once; v_call: TRBV12-5; cdr3_aa: CASGSQSGQGNFGNGYTF; cdr3_nt: TGTGCTAGTGGTTCCCAATCGGGACAGGGAAATTTTGGGAATGGCTACACCTTC
d_call: NA; j_call: TRBJ1-6; clone_size: few; v_call: TRBV3-1/TRBV3-2; cdr3_aa: CASSQEGGRSSPLHF; cdr3_nt: TGTGCCAGCAGCCAAGAGGGGGGAAGGAGTTCACCCCTCCACTTT
d_call: TRBD1; j_call: TRBJ2-7; clone_size: NA; v_call: TRBV5-1; cdr3_aa: CASSSTGFNYEQYF; cdr3_nt: TGCGCCAGCAGCTCGACAGGGTTTAACTACGAGCAGTACTTC
d_call: NA; j_call: TRBJ2-5; clone_size: once; v_call: TRBV29-1; cdr3_aa: CSVESRRRGAEQETQYF; cdr3_nt: TGCAGCGTTGAAAGTAGACGTAGGGGTGCTGAGCAAGAGACCCAGTACTTC
d_call: NA; j_call: TRBJ2-3; clone_size: NA; v_call: TRBV24-1; cdr3_aa: CATSDLTSTDTQYF; cdr3_nt: TGTGCCACCAGTGATTTGACATCGACAGATACGCAGTATTTT
d_call: TRBD1; j_call: TRBJ1-2; clone_size: NA; v_call: TRBV4-1; cdr3_aa: CASSQGQGMIGYTF; cdr3_nt: TGCGCCAGCAGCCAAGGACAGGGAATGATCGGCTACACCTTC
d_call: TRBD2; j_call: TRBJ2-2; clone_size: NA; v_call: TRBV25-1; cdr3_aa: CASSELAGVSGELFF; cdr3_nt: TGTGCCAGCAGTGAACTAGCGGGGGTGAGCGGGGAGCTGTTTTTT
d_call: NA; j_call: TRBJ1-2; clone_size: NA; v_call: TRBV11-2; cdr3_aa: CASSSSTGPVRGGYTF; cdr3_nt: TGTGCCAGCAGCTCGTCGACAGGACCCGTGAGGGGCGGCTACACCTTC
d_call: TRBD2; j_call: TRBJ2-5; clone_size: NA; v_call: TRBV7-9; cdr3_aa: CASSLRGVIETQYF; cdr3_nt: TGTGCCAGCAGCTTGCGGGGGGTCATAGAGACCCAGTACTTC
d_call: NA; j_call: TRBJ2-7; clone_size: NA; v_call: TRBV4-2; cdr3_aa: CASSQVRDSYYEQYF; cdr3_nt: TGTGCCAGCAGCCAAGTTCGGGACTCTTACTACGAGCAGTACTTC
d_call: NA; j_call: TRBJ1-2; clone_size: NA; v_call: TRBV11-1; cdr3_aa: CASSLRAGHGYGYTF; cdr3_nt: TGTGCCAGCAGCTTAAGGGCAGGGCATGGCTATGGCTACACCTTC
d_call: NA; j_call: TRBJ1-5; clone_size: NA; v_call: TRBV6-2/TRBV6-3; cdr3_aa: CASSYGGRGSNQPQHF; cdr3_nt: TGTGCCAGCAGTTACGGTGGACGGGGGAGCAATCAGCCCCAGCATTTT
d_call: TRBD1; j_call: TRBJ1-3; clone_size: NA; v_call: TRBV5-5; cdr3_aa: CASRLGQASGNTIYF; cdr3_nt: TGTGCCAGCAGGTTGGGACAGGCATCTGGAAACACCATATATTTT
d_call: TRBD1; j_call: TRBJ2-5; clone_size: NA; v_call: TRBV3-1/TRBV3-2; cdr3_aa: CASSRTGGHETQYF; cdr3_nt: TGTGCCAGCAGCCGGACAGGGGGGCACGAGACCCAGTACTTC
d_call: NA; j_call: TRBJ2-7; clone_size: once; v_call: TRBV21-1; cdr3_aa: CASSLEWDRDCHEQYF; cdr3_nt: TGTGCCAGCAGCTTAGAATGGGACAGGGATTGCCACGAGCAGTACTTC
d_call: NA; j_call: TRBJ1-3; clone_size: NA; v_call: TRBV19; cdr3_aa: CASSTSGESGNTIYF; cdr3_nt: TGTGCCAGTAGTACCTCCGGGGAATCTGGAAACACCATATATTTT
d_call: TRBD2; j_call: TRBJ2-1; clone_size: NA; v_call: TRBV7-3; cdr3_aa: CASSLTGLAGAVSYNEQFF; cdr3_nt: TGTGCCAGCAGCTTAACGGGGCTAGCGGGGGCGGTCTCCTACAATGAGCAGTTCTTC
d_call: TRBD1; j_call: TRBJ1-4; clone_size: NA; v_call: TRBV25-1; cdr3_aa: CASSEYRGAGEKLFF; cdr3_nt: TGTGCCAGCAGTGAATACAGGGGGGCCGGGGAAAAACTGTTTTTT
d_call: TRBD2; j_call: TRBJ2-2; clone_size: NA; v_call: TRBV11-3; cdr3_aa: CASSLGLADTGELFF; cdr3_nt: TGTGCCAGCAGCTTAGGTCTAGCGGACACCGGGGAGCTGTTTTTT
d_call: NA; j_call: TRBJ2-1; clone_size: NA; v_call: TRBV5-1; cdr3_aa: CASSPDSISSYNEQFF; cdr3_nt: TGCGCCAGCAGCCCTGACTCCATCAGCTCCTACAATGAGCAGTTCTTC